This T cell receptor (beta chain) was sequenced during a study of Ad26.COV2.S vaccination and SARS-CoV-2 variants. About the research overall: Into the muscle, Ad26.COV2.S was dosed once or twice, 56 days apart. Study-level results: Vaccine recipients posted higher spike-specific TCR breadth than their placebo counterparts.

The table came from immunoSEQ multiplex PCR; TCRdb's copy has only in-frame clones and leaves some out. The sample has 450,000 to 550,000 clones, around 89% seen once. A word on this clone: The target antigen is unknown.

The V gene's germline CDR1 is GTSNPN and CDR2 SVGIG (reference sequence). V gave up 2 bases and J gave up 8 bases, with 12 bases separating them. CDR3 length equals 12 residues. Treatment given: about 20 received Ad26.COV2.S at low or high dose, single or two shots; five or six received placebo; per-sample allocation not given. On day 63 after the first injection, vaccine and placebo recipients gave samples. The specimen comprised peripheral blood, sampled in a trial of Ad26.COV2.S vaccine versus placebo. The receptor comes from a person between 18 and 60 years old who received the Ad26.COV2.S COVID-19 vaccine or a placebo. V is TRBV30 and J is TRBJ1-1, with TRBD1 as a possible D gene (5 bases). CDR3 loop: CAWSPGGEEAFF. The CDR3 coding sequence is TGTGCCTGGAGTCCCGGAGGGGAGGAAGCTTTCTTT.